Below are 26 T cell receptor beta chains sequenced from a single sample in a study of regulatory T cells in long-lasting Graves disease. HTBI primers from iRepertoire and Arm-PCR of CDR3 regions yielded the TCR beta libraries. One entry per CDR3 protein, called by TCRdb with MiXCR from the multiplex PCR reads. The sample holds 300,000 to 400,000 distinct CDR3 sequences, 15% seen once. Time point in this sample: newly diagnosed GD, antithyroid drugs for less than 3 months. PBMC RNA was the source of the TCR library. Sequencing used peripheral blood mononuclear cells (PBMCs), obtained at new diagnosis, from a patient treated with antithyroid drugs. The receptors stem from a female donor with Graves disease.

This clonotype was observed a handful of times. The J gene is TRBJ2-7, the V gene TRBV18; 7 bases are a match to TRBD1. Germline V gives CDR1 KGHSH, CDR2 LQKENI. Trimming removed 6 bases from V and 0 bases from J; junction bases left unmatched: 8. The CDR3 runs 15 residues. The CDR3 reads CASSHGTVDSYEQYF. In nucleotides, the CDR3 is TGTGCCAGCTCCCACGGGACAGTCGACTCCTACGAGCAGTACTTC. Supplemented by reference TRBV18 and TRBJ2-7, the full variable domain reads NAGVMQNPRHLVRRRGQEARLRCSPMKGHSHVYWYRQLPEEGLKFMVYLQKENIIDESGMPKERFSAEFPKEGPSILRIQQVVRGDSAAYFCASSHGTVDSYEQYFGPGTRLTVT.

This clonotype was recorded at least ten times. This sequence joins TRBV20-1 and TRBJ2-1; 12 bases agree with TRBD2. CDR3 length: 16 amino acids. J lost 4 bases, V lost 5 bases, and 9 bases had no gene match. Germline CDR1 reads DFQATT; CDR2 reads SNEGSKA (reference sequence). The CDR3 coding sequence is TGCAGTGCTTACCGAGGACTAGCGGGGCCTTACAATGAGCAGTTCTTC. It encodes CSAYRGLAGPYNEQFF.

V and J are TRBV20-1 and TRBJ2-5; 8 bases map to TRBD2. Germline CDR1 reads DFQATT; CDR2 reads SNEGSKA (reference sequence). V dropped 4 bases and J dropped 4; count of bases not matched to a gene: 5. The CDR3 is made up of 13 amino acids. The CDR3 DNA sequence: TGCAGTGCTACTTTGGCGGGGGGAGAGACCCAGTACTTC. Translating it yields CSATLAGGETQYF.

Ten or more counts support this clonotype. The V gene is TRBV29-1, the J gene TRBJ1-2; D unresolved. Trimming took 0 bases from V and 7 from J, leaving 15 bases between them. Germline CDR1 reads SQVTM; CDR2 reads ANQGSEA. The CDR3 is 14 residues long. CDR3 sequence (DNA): TGCAGCGTTGAAGATCCCCGGTATGACTTTGGCTACACCTTC. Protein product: CSVEDPRYDFGYTF.

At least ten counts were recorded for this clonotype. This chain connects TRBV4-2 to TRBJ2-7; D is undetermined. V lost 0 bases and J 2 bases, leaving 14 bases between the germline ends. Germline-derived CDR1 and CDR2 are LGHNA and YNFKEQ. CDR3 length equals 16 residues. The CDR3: CASSQEGQRDPYEQYF. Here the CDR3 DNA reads TGTGCCAGCAGCCAAGAGGGCCAGCGCGACCCCTACGAGCAGTACTTC.

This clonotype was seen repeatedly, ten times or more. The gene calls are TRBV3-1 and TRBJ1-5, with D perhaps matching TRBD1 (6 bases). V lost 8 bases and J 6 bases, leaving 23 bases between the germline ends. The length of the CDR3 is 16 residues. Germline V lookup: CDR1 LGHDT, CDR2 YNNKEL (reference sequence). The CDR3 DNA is TGTGCCAGCGGGGAACAGGGTACGGAGTTAGGTCAGCCCCAGCATTTT. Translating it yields CASGEQGTELGQPQHF.

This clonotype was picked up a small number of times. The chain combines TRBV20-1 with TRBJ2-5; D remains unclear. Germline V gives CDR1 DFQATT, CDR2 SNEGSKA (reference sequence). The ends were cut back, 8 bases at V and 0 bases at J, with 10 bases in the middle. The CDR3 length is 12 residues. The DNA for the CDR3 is TGCAGTTACCGCTGGTACCAAGAGACCCAGTACTTC. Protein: CSYRWYQETQYF.

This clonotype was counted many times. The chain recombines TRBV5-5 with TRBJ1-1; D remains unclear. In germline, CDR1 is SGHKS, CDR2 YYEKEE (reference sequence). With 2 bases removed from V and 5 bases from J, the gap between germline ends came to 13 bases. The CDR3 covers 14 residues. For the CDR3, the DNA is TGTGCCAGCAGCTTTAGTCGATCGGGTACTGAAGCTTTCTTT. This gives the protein CASSFSRSGTEAFF.

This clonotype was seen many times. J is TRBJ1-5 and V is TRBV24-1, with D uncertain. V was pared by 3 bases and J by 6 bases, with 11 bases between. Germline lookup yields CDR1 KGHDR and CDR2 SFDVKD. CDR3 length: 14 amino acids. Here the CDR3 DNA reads TGTGCCACCAGTGATGAATCGGTTTTTCAGCCCCAGCATTTT. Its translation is CATSDESVFQPQHF.

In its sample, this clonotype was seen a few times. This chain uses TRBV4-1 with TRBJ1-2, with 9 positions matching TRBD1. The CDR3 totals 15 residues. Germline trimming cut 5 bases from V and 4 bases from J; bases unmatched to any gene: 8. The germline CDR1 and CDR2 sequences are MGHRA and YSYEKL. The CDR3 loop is CASSTGAGQGYGYTF. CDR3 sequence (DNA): TGCGCCAGCAGCACCGGCGCGGGACAGGGCTATGGCTACACCTTC.

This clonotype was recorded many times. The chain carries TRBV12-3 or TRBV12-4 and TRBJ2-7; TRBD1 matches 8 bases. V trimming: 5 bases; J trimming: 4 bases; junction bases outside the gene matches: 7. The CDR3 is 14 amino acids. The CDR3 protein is CASSPRTGRYEQYF. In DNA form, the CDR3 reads TGTGCCAGCAGTCCCCGGACAGGGAGATACGAGCAGTACTTC.

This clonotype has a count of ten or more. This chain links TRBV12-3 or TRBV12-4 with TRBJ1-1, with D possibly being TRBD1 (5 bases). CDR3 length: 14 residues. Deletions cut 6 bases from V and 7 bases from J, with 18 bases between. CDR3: CASSTRQNPLEAFF. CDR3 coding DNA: TGTGCCAGCAGCACAAGACAGAACCCCCTTGAAGCTTTCTTT.

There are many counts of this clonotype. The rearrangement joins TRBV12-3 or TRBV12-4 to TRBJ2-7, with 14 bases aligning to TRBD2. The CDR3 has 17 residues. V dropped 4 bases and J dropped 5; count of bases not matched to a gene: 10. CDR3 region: CASSSNHRLAGGNEQYF. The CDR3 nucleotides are TGTGCCAGCAGTTCCAACCACCGACTAGCGGGGGGGAACGAGCAGTACTTC.

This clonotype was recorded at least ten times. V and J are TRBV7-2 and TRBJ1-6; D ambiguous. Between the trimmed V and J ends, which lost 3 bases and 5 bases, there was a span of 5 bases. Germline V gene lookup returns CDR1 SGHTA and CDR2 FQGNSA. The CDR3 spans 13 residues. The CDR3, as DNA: TGTGCCAGCAGCTTCGTTGATAATTCACCCCTCCACTTT. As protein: CASSFVDNSPLHF.

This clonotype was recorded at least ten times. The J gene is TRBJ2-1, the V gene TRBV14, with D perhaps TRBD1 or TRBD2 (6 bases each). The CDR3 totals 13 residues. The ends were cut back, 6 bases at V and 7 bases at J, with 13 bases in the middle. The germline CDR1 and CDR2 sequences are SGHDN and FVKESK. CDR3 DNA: TGTGCCAGCAGGCTTGGGGGGCGGAATGAGCAGTTCTTC. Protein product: CASRLGGRNEQFF.

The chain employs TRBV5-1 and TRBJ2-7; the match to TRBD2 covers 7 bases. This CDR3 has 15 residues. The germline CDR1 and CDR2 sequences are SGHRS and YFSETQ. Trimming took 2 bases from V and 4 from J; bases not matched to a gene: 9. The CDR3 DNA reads TGCGCCAGCAGCTTATTAGTAGCGGGTGATTACGAGCAGTACTTC. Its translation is CASSLLVAGDYEQYF.

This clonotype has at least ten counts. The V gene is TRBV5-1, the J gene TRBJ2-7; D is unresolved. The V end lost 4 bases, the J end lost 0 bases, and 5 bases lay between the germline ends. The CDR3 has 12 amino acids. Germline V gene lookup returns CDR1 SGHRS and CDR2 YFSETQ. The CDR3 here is CASSASSYEQYF. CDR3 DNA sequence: TGCGCCAGCAGCGCCAGCTCCTACGAGCAGTACTTC.

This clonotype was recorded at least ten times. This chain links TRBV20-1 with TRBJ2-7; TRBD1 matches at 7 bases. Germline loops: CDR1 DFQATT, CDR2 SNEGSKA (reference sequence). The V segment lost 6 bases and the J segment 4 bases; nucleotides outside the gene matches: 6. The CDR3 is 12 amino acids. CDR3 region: CSASGTAYEQYF. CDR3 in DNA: TGCAGTGCATCCGGGACAGCGTACGAGCAGTACTTC.

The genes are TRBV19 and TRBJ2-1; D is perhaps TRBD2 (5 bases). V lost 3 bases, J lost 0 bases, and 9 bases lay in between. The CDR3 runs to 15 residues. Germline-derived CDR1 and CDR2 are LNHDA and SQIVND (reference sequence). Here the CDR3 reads CASSIGRDSYNEQFF. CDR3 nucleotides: TGTGCCAGTAGTATTGGCCGGGACTCCTACAATGAGCAGTTCTTC.

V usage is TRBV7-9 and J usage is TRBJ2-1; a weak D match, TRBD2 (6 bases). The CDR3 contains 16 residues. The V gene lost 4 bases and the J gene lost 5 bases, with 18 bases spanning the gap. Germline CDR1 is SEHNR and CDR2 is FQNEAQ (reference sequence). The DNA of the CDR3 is TGTGCCAGCAGCTCATCTCAGGGCGGGGATAACAATGAGCAGTTCTTC. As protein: CASSSSQGGDNNEQFF.

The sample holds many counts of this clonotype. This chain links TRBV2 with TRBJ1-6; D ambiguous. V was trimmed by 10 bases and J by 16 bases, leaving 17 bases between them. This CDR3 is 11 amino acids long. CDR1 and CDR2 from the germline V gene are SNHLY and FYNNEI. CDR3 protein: CATSSGNRLHF. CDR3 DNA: TGTGCCACCTCATCCGGTAATCGGCTCCACTTT.

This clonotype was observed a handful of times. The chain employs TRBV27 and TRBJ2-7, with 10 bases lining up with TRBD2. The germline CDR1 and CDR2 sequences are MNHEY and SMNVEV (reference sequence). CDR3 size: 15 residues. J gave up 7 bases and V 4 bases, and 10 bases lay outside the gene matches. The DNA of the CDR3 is TGTGCCAGCAGTTCCGGACTAGCGGAGTCGCGGGAGCAGTACTTC. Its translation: CASSSGLAESREQYF.

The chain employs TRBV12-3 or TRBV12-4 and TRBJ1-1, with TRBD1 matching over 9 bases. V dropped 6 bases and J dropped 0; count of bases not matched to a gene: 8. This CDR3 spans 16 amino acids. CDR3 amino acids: CASRPGQGGMNTEAFF. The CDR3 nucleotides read TGTGCCAGCAGGCCGGGACAGGGAGGAATGAACACTGAAGCTTTCTTT.

The CDR3 loop is CASSAPARELNTEAFF. CDR3 sequence (DNA): TGCGCCAGCAGCGCCCCCGCCAGGGAATTGAACACTGAAGCTTTCTTT. This sequence joins TRBV4-1 and TRBJ1-1; D may be TRBD1 (5 bases). Trimming took 5 bases from V and 0 from J, leaving 16 bases between them. This CDR3 is built from 16 residues. Per the germline V gene, CDR1 is MGHRA and CDR2 is YSYEKL.

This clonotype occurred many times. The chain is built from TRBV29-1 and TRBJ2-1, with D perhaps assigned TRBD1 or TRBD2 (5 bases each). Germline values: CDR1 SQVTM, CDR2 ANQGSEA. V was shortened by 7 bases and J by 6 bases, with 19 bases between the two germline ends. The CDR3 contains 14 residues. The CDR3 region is CSAHGTGYSNEQFF. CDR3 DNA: TGCAGCGCCCACGGGACGGGCTATTCCAATGAGCAGTTCTTC.

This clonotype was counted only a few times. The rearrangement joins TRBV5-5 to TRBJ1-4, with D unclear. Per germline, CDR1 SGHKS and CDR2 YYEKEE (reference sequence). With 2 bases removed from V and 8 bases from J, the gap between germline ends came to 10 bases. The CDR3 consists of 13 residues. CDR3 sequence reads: CASSLGVREKLFF. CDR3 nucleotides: TGTGCCAGCAGCTTAGGCGTCCGCGAAAAACTGTTTTTT. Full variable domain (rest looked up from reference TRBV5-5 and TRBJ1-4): DAGVTQSPTHLIKTRGQQVTLRCSPISGHKSVSWYQQVLGQGPQFIFQYYEKEERGRGNFPDRFSARQFPNYSSELNVNALLLGDSALYLCASSLGVREKLFFGSGTQLSVL.